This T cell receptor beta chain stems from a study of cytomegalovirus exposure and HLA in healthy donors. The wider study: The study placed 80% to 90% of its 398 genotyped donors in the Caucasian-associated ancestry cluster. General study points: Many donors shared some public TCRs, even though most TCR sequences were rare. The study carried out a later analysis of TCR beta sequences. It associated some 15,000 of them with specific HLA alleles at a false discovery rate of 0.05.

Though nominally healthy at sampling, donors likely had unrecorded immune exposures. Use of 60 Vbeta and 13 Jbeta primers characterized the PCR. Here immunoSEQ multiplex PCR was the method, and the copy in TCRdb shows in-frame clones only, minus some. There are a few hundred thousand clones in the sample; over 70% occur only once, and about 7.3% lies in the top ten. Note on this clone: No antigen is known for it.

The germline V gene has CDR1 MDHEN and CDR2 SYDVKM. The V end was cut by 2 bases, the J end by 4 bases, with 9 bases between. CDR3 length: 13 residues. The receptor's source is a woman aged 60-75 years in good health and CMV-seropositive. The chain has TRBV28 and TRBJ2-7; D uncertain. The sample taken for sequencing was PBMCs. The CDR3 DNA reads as TGTGCCAGCAGTTTAGGGCAACCGTACGAGCAGTACTTC. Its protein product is CASSLGQPYEQYF.